The 9 T cell receptor beta chains in this list originate from one sample, sequenced in a study of OX40 agonist ivuxolimab in advanced cancers. Sequencing used immunoSEQ multiplex PCR; TCRdb keeps in-frame clones, though not all of them. The sample includes about 48,000 clones, around nine tenths seen only once; the top ten take 1.5% to 2%. This sample comprised CD4+ or CD8+ T cells sorted from blood, obtained in a trial of the OX40 agonist ivuxolimab. These receptors were taken from an adult with an advanced solid tumor such as melanoma, head and neck, liver or kidney cancer.

This chain connects TRBV6-1 to TRBJ2-5; TRBD2 is a possible D gene (5 bases). The CDR3 is 15 amino acids. Germline V gene data show CDR1 as MNHNS and CDR2 as SASEGT. Trimming took 5 bases from V and 7 from J, leaving 20 bases between them. The CDR3 nucleotides read TGTGCCAGCAGTTCAACCGACGGGCGGGCAGGGACCCAGTACTTC. As protein: CASSSTDGRAGTQYF.

This clone qualifies as medium-sized. The rearrangement joins TRBV4-1 to TRBJ1-1; possible D gene TRBD1, 6 bases. CDR3 length: 17 amino acids. Germline CDR1 reads MGHRA; CDR2 reads YSYEKL. The V and J ends lost 1 base and 3 bases respectively, with 18 bases between them. For the CDR3, the DNA is TGCGCCAGCAGCCAAGGAACAGGGACGATGGGGGACACTGAAGCTTTCTTT. Translating gives CASSQGTGTMGDTEAFF.

This sequence joins TRBV11-3 and TRBJ2-3; 12 nucleotides agree with TRBD1. This CDR3 contains 17 residues. The V gene's germline CDR1 is SGHNT and CDR2 YENEEA. The trim removed 5 bases at V and 2 bases at J, leaving 8 bases unmatched. CDR3 in DNA: TGTGCCAGCAGCCCGGACGGGACAGGGGGCTACACAGATACGCAGTATTTT. Translating it yields CASSPDGTGGYTDTQYF.

V is TRBV19 and J is TRBJ2-7, with D possibly matching TRBD1 (6 bases). V lost 7 bases to trimming and J lost 0 bases, with 13 bases between them. Germline V gene data show CDR1 as LNHDA and CDR2 as SQIVND (reference sequence). The CDR3 has 14 residues. The CDR3: CASKLRDTSYEQYF. The DNA of the CDR3 is TGTGCCAGTAAACTGAGGGACACCTCCTACGAGCAGTACTTC.

V is TRBV10-2 and J is TRBJ1-1; 10 bases are a match to TRBD1. The CDR3 spans 16 residues. The germline V gene encodes CDR1 WSHSY and CDR2 SAAADI. The V and J ends lost 3 bases and 5 bases, in that order; junction bases with no gene match: 9. The CDR3 nucleotides are TGCGCCAGCAGTGAAGGACAGGGGGTAAAACGGACTGAAGCTTTCTTT. Protein sequence: CASSEGQGVKRTEAFF.

This clone is a singleton in its sample. The chain employs TRBV27 and TRBJ2-1; perhaps TRBD1 as D (6 bases). The germline V gene has CDR1 MNHEY and CDR2 SMNVEV (reference sequence). This CDR3 is 17 amino acids long. Trimming stripped 2 bases from V and 0 bases from J, with 14 bases between. The DNA of the CDR3 is TGTGCCAGCAGTTTAGGTTCAGGGGTCAGCTCCTACAATGAGCAGTTCTTC. Residues: CASSLGSGVSSYNEQFF.

V usage is TRBV18 and J usage is TRBJ1-4; D not resolved. Germline V gene lookup returns CDR1 KGHSH and CDR2 LQKENI. The CDR3 loop spans 14 amino acids. V was trimmed by 0 bases and J by 7 bases, leaving 9 bases between them. The chain's CDR3 is CASSPPREAEKLFF. The DNA of the CDR3 is TGTGCCAGCTCACCACCGAGGGAGGCTGAAAAACTGTTTTTT.

The table lists this clone with a count of one. V usage is TRBV7-6 and J usage is TRBJ2-2; D perhaps matches TRBD2 (6 bases). The V and J ends lost 1 base and 5 bases respectively, with 8 bases between them. The germline gives CDR1 SGHVS, CDR2 FNYEAQ. There are 14 residues in the CDR3. CDR3 DNA: TGTGCCAGCAGCTTAGAGGCGGGAACCGGGGAGCTGTTTTTT. Amino acid sequence: CASSLEAGTGELFF.

The chain uses TRBV27 and TRBJ1-5, with 9 bases identical to TRBD1. Germline V gene sequence: CDR1 MNHEY, CDR2 SMNVEV (reference sequence). V was clipped by 2 bases and J by 5 bases; unmatched bases: 1. The CDR3 runs 14 residues. The CDR3 DNA reads TGTGCCAGCAGTTTAAACAGGGGGCATCAGCCCCAGCATTTT. Protein sequence: CASSLNRGHQPQHF.